This TCR beta chain came from a study of blood T cell repertoires in COVID-19. Study-level information: The samples span acute and convalescent COVID-19 from the United States, Italy and Spain. Sources were T cells, B-cell-depleted T cells, or PBMCs; the material itself was cDNA or gDNA.

Per germline, CDR1 MDHEN and CDR2 SYDVKM. Trimming cost V 5 bases and J 7 bases; bases outside gene matches: 11. This CDR3 has 15 residues. Original processing notes: How many nucleated cells were present was estimated from reference gene primer amplification. This table comes from immunoSEQ multiplex PCR, and its TCRdb copy is limited to in-frame clones, with some not included. The D gene and trimming were derived from the DNA, and the V and J assignments and clone size from that table. The sample includes 250,000 or so clones, about four fifths seen only once; the top ten take less than 3.5%. Sequenced input: peripheral blood. The source is a woman between 18 and 29 years old with acute or convalescent COVID-19. The chain carries TRBV28 and TRBJ1-2, with TRBD1 matching 9 bases. The CDR3 reads CASSLVQGARSGYTF. CDR3 bases: TGTGCCAGCAGTCTAGTACAGGGGGCGAGGTCTGGCTACACCTTC.